This T cell receptor (beta chain) was found in a study of shared T cell receptors in the human thymus. The CDR3 spans 14 residues. Germline CDR1 SGHTA, CDR2 FQGNSA. Trimming shortened V by 5 bases and J by 6 bases, and 17 bases separated the two germline ends. The data were produced by immunoSEQ multiplex PCR, yet TCRdb's version contains in-frame clones alone and is incomplete. The sample lists approximately 730,000 clones, 80% to 90% seen once, with 0.0095% to 0.011% in the top ten. This same sample was also taken into another study, of human thymus T cells. That source notes: Serving as donors were healthy Finnish infants, each of whom was having open corrective surgery for congenital heart defects. Surgeons resected thymus tissue during corrective heart surgery. An apparent bias in V and J gene usage was seen in thymic and blood repertoires. Related research described thymic repertoires that were highly overlapping among unrelated individuals.

This chain links TRBV7-2 with TRBJ2-7; D is unresolved. Specimen: thymocytes. This sequence originates from a girl under three years old with a congenital heart defect. CDR3: CASSHYAGSGEQYF. CDR3 nucleotides: TGTGCCAGCAGCCATTATGCCGGATCGGGCGAGCAGTACTTC.